This TCR beta chain was found in a study of T cell responses to AZD1222 COVID-19 vaccine. This clone was detected only once. No antigen is known for it. Sequencing used immunoSEQ multiplex PCR; TCRdb keeps in-frame clones, though not all of them. The table shows about 130,000 clones, with roughly 92% occurring only once. Germline V gene data show CDR1 as LNHDA and CDR2 as SQIVND (reference sequence). This CDR3 has 14 residues. With 3 bases removed from V and 2 bases from J, the gap between germline ends came to 11 bases. Broader study findings: The peak T cell response came first, and repertoires were sampled only after it. Vaccination with two AZD1222 doses was followed by a rise in Spike-specific TCR breadth and depth. Most donors were white British, females outnumbered males, and clonal diversity was possibly underestimated. Spike-wide vaccine-associated CD4 TCRs dominated at 160-218 and 743-854.

This specimen was peripheral blood, taken 28 days after the second AZD1222 dose. This chain connects TRBV19 to TRBJ2-7, with a tentative D call TRBD2 (5 bases). The TCR was taken from an adult who received the AZD1222 COVID-19 vaccine. The CDR3 region is CASSIGLAAYEQYF. For the CDR3, the DNA is TGTGCCAGTAGTATCGGACTCGCGGCCTACGAGCAGTACTTC.